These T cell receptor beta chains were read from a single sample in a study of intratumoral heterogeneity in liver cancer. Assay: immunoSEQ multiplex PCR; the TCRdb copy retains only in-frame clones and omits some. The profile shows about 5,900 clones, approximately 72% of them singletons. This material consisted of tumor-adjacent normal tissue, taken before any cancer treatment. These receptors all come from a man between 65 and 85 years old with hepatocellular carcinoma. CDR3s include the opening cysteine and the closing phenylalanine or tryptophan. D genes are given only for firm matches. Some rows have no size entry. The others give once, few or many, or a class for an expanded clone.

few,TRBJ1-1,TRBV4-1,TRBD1,TGCGCCAGCAGCCAAGATGGGGGGGACAGAGCTAGGCGGGACACTGAAGCTTTCTTT,CASSQDGGDRARRDTEAFF
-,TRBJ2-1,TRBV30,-,TGTGCCTGGAGTGGGGGCCAGCGCTACAATGAGCAGTTCTTC,CAWSGGQRYNEQFF
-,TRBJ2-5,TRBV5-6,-,TGTGCCACCTCTCCGTTGGGGGCAGGGCAGGAGACCCAGTACTTC,CATSPLGAGQETQYF
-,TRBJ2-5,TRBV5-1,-,TGCGCCAGCAGCTTCGGACAACAGCAAGAGACCCAGTACTTC,CASSFGQQQETQYF
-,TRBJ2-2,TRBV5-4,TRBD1,TGTGCCAGCAGCCTACCGACAGGGGACACCGGGGAGCTGTTTTTT,CASSLPTGDTGELFF
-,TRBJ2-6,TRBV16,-,TGTGCCAGCAGCCAATTTATACGGGGGCCTGGGGCCAACGTCCTGACTTTC,CASSQFIRGPGANVLTF
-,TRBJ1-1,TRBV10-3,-,TGTGCCATCAGTGAGTCGGATGAAGCTTTCTTT,CAISESDEAFF
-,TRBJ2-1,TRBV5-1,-,TGCGCCAGCACCCTCACAGGGTTCGACAATGAGCAGTTCTTC,CASTLTGFDNEQFF
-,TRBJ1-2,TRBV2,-,TGTGCCAGCAGAACATGGGATGGCTACACCTTC,CASRTWDGYTF
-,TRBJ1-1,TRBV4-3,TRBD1,TGCGCCAGCAGCCAACACAGGGGACGGACCACTGAAGCTTTCTTT,CASSQHRGRTTEAFF
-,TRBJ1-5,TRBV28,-,TGTGCCAGCAGTTTATCCAGGGCGAAAAAGCCCCAGCATTTT,CASSLSRAKKPQHF
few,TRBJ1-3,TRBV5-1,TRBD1,TGCGCCAGCAGCGGGGGACAGGGGGCTGGAAACACCATATATTTT,CASSGGQGAGNTIYF
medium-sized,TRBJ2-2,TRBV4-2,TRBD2,TGTGCCAGCAGCCAAGACGGTGGGCTAGCGGCGCCGATCGGGGAGCTGTTTTTT,CASSQDGGLAAPIGELFF
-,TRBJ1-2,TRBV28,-,TGTGCCAGCAGTTTAGATCCGCATGGCTACACCTTC,CASSLDPHGYTF
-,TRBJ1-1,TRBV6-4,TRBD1,TGTGCCAGCAGTGCGTCACCGGGACAGGGAGAAGCTTTCTTT,CASSASPGQGEAFF
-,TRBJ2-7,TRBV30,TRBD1,TGTGCCTGGTCGCCGGGACAGTTCTACGAGCAGTACTTC,CAWSPGQFYEQYF
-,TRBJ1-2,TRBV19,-,TGTGCCAGTAGTTTTCAGGGGACACGAGGCTATGGCTACACCTTC,CASSFQGTRGYGYTF